This is a list of T cell receptor beta chains from one sample in a study of T cells in Graves' hyperthyroidism and ophthalmopathy. TCRdb passed the multiplex PCR reads through MiXCR, listing each CDR3 protein once. The sample includes some 600,000 distinct CDR3 sequences, approximately 14% of them seen just once. Sequencing input: blood. Receptor source: a woman in her twenties or thirties with Graves' hyperthyroidism that later progressed to Graves' ophthalmopathy. Each CDR3 is given with its conserved first and last residue.

v_call: TRBV11-2
j_call: TRBJ2-7
cdr3_aa: CASSSGLAGGHSYEQYF

v_call: TRBV19
j_call: TRBJ1-5
cdr3_aa: CASNPGRRGNQPQHF

v_call: TRBV18
j_call: TRBJ2-7
cdr3_aa: CASSPPGLTSGPSYEQYF

v_call: TRBV9
j_call: TRBJ2-7
cdr3_aa: CASSVGPGGSTSTYEQYF

v_call: TRBV20-1
j_call: TRBJ1-1
cdr3_aa: CSARDGQLNTEAFF

v_call: TRBV28
j_call: TRBJ2-5
cdr3_aa: CASSIPDKEYDETQYF

v_call: TRBV11-3
j_call: TRBJ2-7
cdr3_aa: CASSLPGLAGVEQYF

v_call: TRBV6-5
j_call: TRBJ1-5
cdr3_aa: CASSYSGGAGGQPQHF

v_call: TRBV3-1
j_call: TRBJ1-3
cdr3_aa: CACSRAVSGNTIYF

v_call: TRBV10-3
j_call: TRBJ2-5
cdr3_aa: CATSARRGTGEETQYF

v_call: TRBV3-1
j_call: TRBJ2-7
cdr3_aa: CASSPRQSSYEQYF

v_call: TRBV7-9
j_call: TRBJ1-5
cdr3_aa: CASSPRDRDQPQHF

v_call: TRBV28
j_call: TRBJ2-1
cdr3_aa: CASTDLAGGPGDEQFF

v_call: TRBV18
j_call: TRBJ2-5
cdr3_aa: CASSPGTDQETQYF

v_call: TRBV9
j_call: TRBJ1-1
cdr3_aa: CASTARGQMNTETFF

v_call: TRBV27
j_call: TRBJ2-5
cdr3_aa: CASSLSGEWETQYF

v_call: TRBV12-3/TRBV12-4
j_call: TRBJ2-7
cdr3_aa: CASTLSGGPYEQYF

v_call: TRBV27
j_call: TRBJ2-7
cdr3_aa: CASTDSLSSYEQYF

v_call: TRBV30
j_call: TRBJ2-7
cdr3_aa: CAWSVSYEQYF

v_call: TRBV5-4
j_call: TRBJ2-1
cdr3_aa: CASSLAGGEGNEQFF

v_call: TRBV15
j_call: TRBJ2-3
cdr3_aa: CATSRVGSTDTQYF

v_call: TRBV28
j_call: TRBJ2-3
cdr3_aa: CASSLDRLTRRDTQYF

v_call: TRBV6-1
j_call: TRBJ2-5
cdr3_aa: CASSYNLADHQETQYF

v_call: TRBV7-2
j_call: TRBJ2-7
cdr3_aa: CASSLQRELYEQYF

v_call: TRBV7-2
j_call: TRBJ2-2
cdr3_aa: CASSLYSGVETGELFF

v_call: TRBV12-3/TRBV12-4
j_call: TRBJ1-1
cdr3_aa: CASSSPSLATEAFF

v_call: TRBV3-1
j_call: TRBJ2-5
cdr3_aa: CASSHSGGVEETQYF

v_call: TRBV27
j_call: TRBJ2-1
cdr3_aa: CASSEGQAYNEQFF

v_call: TRBV11-3
j_call: TRBJ2-7
cdr3_aa: CASSSPGWSYEQYF

v_call: TRBV20-1
j_call: TRBJ1-2
cdr3_aa: CSARDIGYRGGYTF

v_call: TRBV5-8
j_call: TRBJ1-1
cdr3_aa: CASSLKRHLNTEAFF

v_call: TRBV6-1
j_call: TRBJ2-3
cdr3_aa: CASSAWDSTDTQYF

v_call: TRBV5-1
j_call: TRBJ2-1
cdr3_aa: CASSNLAGGAKSSYNEQFF

v_call: TRBV7-6
j_call: TRBJ1-1
cdr3_aa: CASSFGGLGTEAFF